The 4 T cell receptor beta chains below were found in one sample sequenced in a study of T cells in women clearing cervical HPV infection. Method: immunoSEQ multiplex PCR; TCRdb's copy keeps in-frame clones and lacks some. This listing includes 25,000 to 35,000 clones. Material: blood buffy coat. These receptors were collected from a woman aged 18-69 years with a cervical HPV16 infection that either progressed to CIN3+ or cleared (not recorded which).

As concerns this clone: The sequenced fragment ends 3 residues before the CDR3 boundary, so the rest is inferred from the germline J gene. The rearrangement joins TRBV5-6 to TRBJ1-1, with D possibly matching TRBD1 (6 bases). Germline-derived CDR1 and CDR2 are SGHDT and YYEEEE. Between the trimmed V and J ends, which lost 4 bases and 3 bases, there was a span of 13 bases. The CDR3 has 14 residues. The CDR3 DNA, read in part, is TGTGCCAGCAGCCCCGGGACAACCTACACTGAA. Translation: CASSPGTTYTE. The complete CDR3 sequence is CASSPGTTYTEAFF.

Note on this clone: With the read ending 3 residues before the CDR3 end, the germline J gene is used to fill in that end. V and J are TRBV30 and TRBJ2-7, with 9 bases identical to TRBD1. Trimming took 0 bases from V and 6 from J; bases not matched to a gene: 9. Germline CDR1 is GTSNPN and CDR2 is SVGIG (reference sequence). The CDR3 has 15 amino acids. CDR3 sequence reads: CAWSVPGQGSLEQYF. CDR3 DNA, as far as it was read: TGTGCCTGGAGTGTACCGGGACAGGGTTCTCTCGAG.

In the case of this clone: Read data end 3 residues before the CDR3 end; the end is taken from the germline J gene. The J gene is TRBJ2-7, the V gene TRBV19, with 11 bases identical to TRBD1. The CDR3 is 15 residues long. CDR1 is LNHDA and CDR2 is SQIVND in the germline V gene (reference sequence). The V and J ends lost 4 bases and 3 bases, in that order; junction bases with no gene match: 5. Partial CDR3 DNA: TGTGCCAGTAGTACAGATGGGACAGGGGGCTACGAG. This gives the protein CASSTDGTGGYE. The entire CDR3 is CASSTDGTGGYEQYF.

With regard to this clone: Read sequence stops 3 residues before the CDR3 end, and the germline J gene provides the missing end. The chain has TRBV12-5 and TRBJ2-1, with TRBD2 matching over 7 bases. Germline V gene sequence: CDR1 LGHNT, CDR2 FRNRAP. V was clipped by 5 bases and J by 3 bases; unmatched bases: 13. This CDR3 has 17 residues. CDR3 amino acids: CASGTTLAGRDYNEQFF. CDR3 bases read: TGTGCTAGTGGTACCACCTTAGCGGGCCGGGACTACAATGAG. Looking up the rest from reference TRBV12-5 and TRBJ2-1 gives the full variable domain: DARVTQTPRHKVTEMGQEVTMRCQPILGHNTVFWYRQTMMQGLELLAYFRNRAPLDDSGMPKDRFSAEMPDATLATLKIQPSEPRDSAVYFCASGTTLAGRDYNEQFFGPGTRLTVL.